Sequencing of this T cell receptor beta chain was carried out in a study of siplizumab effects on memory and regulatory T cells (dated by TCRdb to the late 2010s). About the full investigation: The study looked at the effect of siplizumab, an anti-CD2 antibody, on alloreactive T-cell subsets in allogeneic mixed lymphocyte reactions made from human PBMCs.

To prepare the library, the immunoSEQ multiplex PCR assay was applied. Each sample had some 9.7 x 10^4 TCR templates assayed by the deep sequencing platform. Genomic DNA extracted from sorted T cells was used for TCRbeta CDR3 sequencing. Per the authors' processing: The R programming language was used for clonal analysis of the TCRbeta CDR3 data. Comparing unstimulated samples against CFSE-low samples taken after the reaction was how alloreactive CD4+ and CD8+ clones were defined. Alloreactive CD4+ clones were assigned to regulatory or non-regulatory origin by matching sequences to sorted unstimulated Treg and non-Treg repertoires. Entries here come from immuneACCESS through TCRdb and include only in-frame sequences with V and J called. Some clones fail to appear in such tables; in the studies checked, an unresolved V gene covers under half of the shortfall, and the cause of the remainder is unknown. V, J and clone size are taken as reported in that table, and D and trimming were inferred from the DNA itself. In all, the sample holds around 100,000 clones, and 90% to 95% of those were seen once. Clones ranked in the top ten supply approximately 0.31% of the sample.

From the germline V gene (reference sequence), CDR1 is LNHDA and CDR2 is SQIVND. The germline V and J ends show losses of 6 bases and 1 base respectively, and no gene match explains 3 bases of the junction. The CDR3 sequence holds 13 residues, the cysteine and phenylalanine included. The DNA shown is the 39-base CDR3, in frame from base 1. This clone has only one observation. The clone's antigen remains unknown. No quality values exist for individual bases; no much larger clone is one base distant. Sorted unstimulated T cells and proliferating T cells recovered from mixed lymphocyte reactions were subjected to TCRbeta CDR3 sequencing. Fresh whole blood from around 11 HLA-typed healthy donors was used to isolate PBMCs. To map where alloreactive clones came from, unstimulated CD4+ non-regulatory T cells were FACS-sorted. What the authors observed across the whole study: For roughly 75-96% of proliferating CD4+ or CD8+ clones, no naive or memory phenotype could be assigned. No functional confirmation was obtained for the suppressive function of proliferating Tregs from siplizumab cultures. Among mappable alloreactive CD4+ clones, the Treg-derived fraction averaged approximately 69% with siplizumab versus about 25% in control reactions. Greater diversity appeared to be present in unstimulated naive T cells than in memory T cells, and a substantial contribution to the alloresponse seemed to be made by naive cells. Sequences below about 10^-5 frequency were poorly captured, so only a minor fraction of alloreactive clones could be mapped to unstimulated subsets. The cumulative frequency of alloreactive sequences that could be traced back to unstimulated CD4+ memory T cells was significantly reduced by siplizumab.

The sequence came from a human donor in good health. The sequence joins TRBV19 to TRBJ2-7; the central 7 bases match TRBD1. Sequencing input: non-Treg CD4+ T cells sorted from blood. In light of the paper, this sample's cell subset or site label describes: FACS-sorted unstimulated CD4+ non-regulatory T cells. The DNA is TGTGCCAGTAGGCCCAGGGGGTCCTACGAGCAGTACTTC. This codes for CASRPRGSYEQYF. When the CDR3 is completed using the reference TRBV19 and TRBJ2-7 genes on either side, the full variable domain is DGGITQSPKYLFRKEGQNVTLSCEQNLNHDAMYWYRQDPGQGLRLIYYSQIVNDFQKGDIAEGYSVSREKKESFPLTVTSAQKNPTAFYLCASRPRGSYEQYFGPGTRLTVT.